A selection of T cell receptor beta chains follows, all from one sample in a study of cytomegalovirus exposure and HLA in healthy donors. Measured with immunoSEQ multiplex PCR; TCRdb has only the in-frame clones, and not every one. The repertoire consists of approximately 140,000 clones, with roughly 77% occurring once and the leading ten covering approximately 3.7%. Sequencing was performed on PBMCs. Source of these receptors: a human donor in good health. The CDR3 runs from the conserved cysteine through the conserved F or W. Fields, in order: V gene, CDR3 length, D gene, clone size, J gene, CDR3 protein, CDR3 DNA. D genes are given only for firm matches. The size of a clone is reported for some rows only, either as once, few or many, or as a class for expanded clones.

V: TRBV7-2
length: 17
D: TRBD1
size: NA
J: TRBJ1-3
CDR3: CASSLAGTGGAGNTIYF
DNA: TGTGCCAGCAGCTTAGCCGGGACAGGGGGCGCTGGAAACACCATATATTTT

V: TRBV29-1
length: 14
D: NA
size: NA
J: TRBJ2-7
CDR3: CSVDSGGLTYEQYF
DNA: TGCAGCGTTGATTCTGGGGGCCTTACCTACGAGCAGTACTTC

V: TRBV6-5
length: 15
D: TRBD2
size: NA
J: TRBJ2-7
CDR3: CASSSGLAVSYEQYF
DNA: TGTGCCAGCAGTTCGGGACTAGCGGTCTCCTACGAGCAGTACTTC

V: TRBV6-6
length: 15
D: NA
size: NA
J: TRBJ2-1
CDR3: CASSYEAGSYNEQFF
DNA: TGTGCCAGCAGTTACGAGGCGGGCTCCTACAATGAGCAGTTCTTC

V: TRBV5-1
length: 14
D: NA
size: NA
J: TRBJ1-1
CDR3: CASSSTVTNTEAFF
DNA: TGCGCCAGCAGCTCGACAGTAACGAACACTGAAGCTTTCTTT

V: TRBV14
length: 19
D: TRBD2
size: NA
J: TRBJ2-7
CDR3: CASSPAFGTSGTSGDEQYF
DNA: TGTGCCAGCAGCCCCGCATTTGGGACTAGCGGGACGAGTGGAGACGAGCAGTACTTC

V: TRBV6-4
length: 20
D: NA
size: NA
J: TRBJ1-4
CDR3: CASSDSEGGRDRATNEKLFF
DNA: TGTGCCAGCAGTGACTCGGAGGGGGGGCGGGATAGGGCAACTAATGAAAAACTGTTTTTT

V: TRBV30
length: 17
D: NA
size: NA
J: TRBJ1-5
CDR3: CAWSVGPPGGLGQPQHF
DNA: TGTGCCTGGAGTGTAGGCCCTCCCGGGGGTCTAGGTCAGCCCCAGCATTTT

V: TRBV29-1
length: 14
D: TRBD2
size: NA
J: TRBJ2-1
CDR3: CSGDTAGTNNEQFF
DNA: TGCAGCGGGGATACAGCGGGGACCAACAATGAGCAGTTCTTC

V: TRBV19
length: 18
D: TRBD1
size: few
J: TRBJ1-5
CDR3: CASSMKVTGVISNQPQHF
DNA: TGTGCCAGTAGTATGAAGGTGACAGGGGTTATAAGCAATCAGCCCCAGCATTTT

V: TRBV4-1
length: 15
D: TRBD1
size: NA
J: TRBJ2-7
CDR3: CASSQPGTGVYEQYF
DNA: TGCGCCAGCAGCCAACCAGGGACAGGGGTCTACGAGCAGTACTTC

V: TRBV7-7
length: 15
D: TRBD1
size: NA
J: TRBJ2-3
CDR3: CASSSGQGEGDTQYF
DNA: TGTGCCAGCAGCTCGGGACAGGGGGAAGGAGATACGCAGTATTTT

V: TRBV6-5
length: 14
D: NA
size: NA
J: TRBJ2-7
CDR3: CASSYTGSPHEQYF
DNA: TGCGCCAGCAGTTACACCGGGAGCCCCCACGAGCAGTACTTC

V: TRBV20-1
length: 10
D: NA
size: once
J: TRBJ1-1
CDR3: CSAWTVEAFF
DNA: TGCAGTGCCTGGACAGTTGAAGCTTTCTTT

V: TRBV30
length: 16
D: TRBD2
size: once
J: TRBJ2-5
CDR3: CAWSVTGGGAGETQYF
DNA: TGTGCCTGGAGTGTGACCGGCGGGGGGGCTGGGGAGACCCAGTACTTC

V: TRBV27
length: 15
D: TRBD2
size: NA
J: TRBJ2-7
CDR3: CASSLEAGNTYEQYF
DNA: TGTGCCAGCAGTTTGGAAGCGGGAAACACCTACGAGCAGTACTTC

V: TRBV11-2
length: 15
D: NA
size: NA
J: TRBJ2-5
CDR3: CASLLAGSVRETQYF
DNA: TGTGCCAGTCTACTAGCAGGGTCTGTGAGGGAGACCCAGTACTTC

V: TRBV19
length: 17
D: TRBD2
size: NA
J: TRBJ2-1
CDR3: CASSKTSGGAGFNEQFF
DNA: TGTGCCAGTAGTAAAACTAGCGGGGGGGCCGGTTTTAATGAGCAGTTCTTC

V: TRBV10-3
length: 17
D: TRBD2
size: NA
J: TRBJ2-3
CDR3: CAIREGTSGSLGDTQYF
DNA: TGTGCCATCAGAGAAGGCACTAGCGGGAGCCTTGGAGATACGCAGTATTTT

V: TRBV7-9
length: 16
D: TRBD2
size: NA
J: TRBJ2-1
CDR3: CASSSLTSGSFNEQFF
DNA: TGTGCCAGCAGCTCGCTAACTAGCGGGAGTTTCAATGAGCAGTTCTTC

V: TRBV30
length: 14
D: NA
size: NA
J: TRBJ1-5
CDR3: CAWSVFQNNQPQHF
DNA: TGTGCCTGGAGTGTATTCCAGAACAATCAGCCCCAGCATTTT

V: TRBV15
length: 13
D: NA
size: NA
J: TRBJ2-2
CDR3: CATMRFYTGELFF
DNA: TGTGCCACCATGCGATTCTACACCGGGGAGCTGTTTTTT

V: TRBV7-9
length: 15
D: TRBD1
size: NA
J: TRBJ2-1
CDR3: CASSLGEGAGYEQFF
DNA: TGTGCCAGCAGCTTAGGAGAGGGGGCAGGTTATGAGCAGTTCTTC

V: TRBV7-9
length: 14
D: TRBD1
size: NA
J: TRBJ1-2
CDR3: CASSHRDSPYGYTF
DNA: TGTGCCAGCAGCCACCGGGACAGTCCGTATGGCTACACCTTC

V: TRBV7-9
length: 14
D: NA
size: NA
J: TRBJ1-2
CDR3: CASSSMGFGYGYTF
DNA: TGTGCCAGCAGCTCGATGGGCTTCGGCTATGGCTACACCTTC

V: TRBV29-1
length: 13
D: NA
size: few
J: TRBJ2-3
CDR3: CSVAGGITDTQYF
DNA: TGCAGCGTCGCAGGGGGGATCACAGATACGCAGTATTTT

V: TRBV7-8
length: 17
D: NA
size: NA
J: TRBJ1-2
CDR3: CASSLAGSQGLADGHTF
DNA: TGTGCCAGCAGCTTAGCCGGGAGTCAGGGCTTAGCGGATGGCCACACCTTC

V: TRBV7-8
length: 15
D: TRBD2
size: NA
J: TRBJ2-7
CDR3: CASSPGGGLSYEQYF
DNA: TGTGCCAGCAGCCCTGGGGGGGGACTCTCCTACGAGCAGTACTTC

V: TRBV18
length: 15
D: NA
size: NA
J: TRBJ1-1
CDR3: CASSPARETNTEAFF
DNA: TGTGCCAGCTCACCGGCCCGGGAGACCAACACTGAAGCTTTCTTT

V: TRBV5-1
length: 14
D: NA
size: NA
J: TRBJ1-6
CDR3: CASSLDRYDSPLHF
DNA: TGCGCCAGCAGCTTGGACAGGTACGATTCACCCCTCCACTTT

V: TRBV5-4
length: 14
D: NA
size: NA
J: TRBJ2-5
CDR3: CASSRTVYQETQYF
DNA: TGTGCCAGCAGCCGGACAGTTTACCAAGAGACCCAGTACTTC

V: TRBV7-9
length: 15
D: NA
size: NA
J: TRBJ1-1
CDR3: CASSLFPETGTEAFF
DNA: TGTGCCAGCAGCTTATTCCCGGAGACAGGCACTGAAGCTTTCTTT

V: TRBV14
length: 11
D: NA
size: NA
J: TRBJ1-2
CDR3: CASSQGRGYTF
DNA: TGTGCCAGCAGCCAAGGTCGTGGCTACACCTTC

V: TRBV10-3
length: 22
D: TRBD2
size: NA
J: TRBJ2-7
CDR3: CAISESGLAGSFTRRGSYEQYF
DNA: TGTGCCATCAGTGAGTCGGGACTAGCGGGATCCTTCACCCGTCGGGGCTCCTACGAGCAGTACTTC

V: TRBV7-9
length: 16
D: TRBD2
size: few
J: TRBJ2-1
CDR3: CASSPWTSGAHNEQFF
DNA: TGTGCCAGCAGCCCCTGGACTAGCGGGGCCCACAATGAGCAGTTCTTC

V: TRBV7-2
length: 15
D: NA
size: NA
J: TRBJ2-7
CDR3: CASSLGTASSYEQYF
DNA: TGTGCCAGCAGCTTAGGGACAGCCAGCTCCTACGAGCAGTACTTC

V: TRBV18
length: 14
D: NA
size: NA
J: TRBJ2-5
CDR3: CASSPPVEQETQYF
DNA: TGTGCCAGCTCACCACCTGTGGAGCAAGAGACCCAGTACTTC

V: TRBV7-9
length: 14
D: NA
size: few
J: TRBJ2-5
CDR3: CASSFRRPQETQYF
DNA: TGTGCCAGCAGCTTCCGGAGACCCCAAGAGACCCAGTACTTC

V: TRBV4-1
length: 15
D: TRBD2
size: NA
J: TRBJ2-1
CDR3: CASSQDGGSGDEQFF
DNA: TGCGCCAGCAGCCAAGATGGCGGGAGCGGTGATGAGCAGTTCTTC

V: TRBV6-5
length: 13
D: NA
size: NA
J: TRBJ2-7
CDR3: CASRNGGSYEQYF
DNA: TGTGCCAGCCGGAACGGAGGGTCCTACGAGCAGTACTTC

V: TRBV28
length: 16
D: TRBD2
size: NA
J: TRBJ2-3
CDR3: CASRLSGRLGGDTQYF
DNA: TGTGCCAGCAGGCTGAGCGGGAGGTTAGGAGGGGATACGCAGTATTTT

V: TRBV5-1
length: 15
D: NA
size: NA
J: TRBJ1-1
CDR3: CASSLAQAVNTEAFF
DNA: TGCGCCAGCAGCTTGGCTCAGGCCGTGAACACTGAAGCTTTCTTT

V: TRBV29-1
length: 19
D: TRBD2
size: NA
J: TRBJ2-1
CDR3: CSVEGLAGGPASSYNEQFF
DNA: TGCAGCGTTGAAGGACTAGCGGGAGGGCCAGCGAGCTCCTACAATGAGCAGTTCTTC

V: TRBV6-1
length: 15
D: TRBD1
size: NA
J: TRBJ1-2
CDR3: CASSAKTGDNYGYTF
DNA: TGTGCCAGCAGTGCAAAAACAGGGGATAACTATGGCTACACCTTC

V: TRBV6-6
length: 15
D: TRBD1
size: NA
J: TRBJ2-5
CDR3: CASSYSRDRQETQYF
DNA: TGTGCCAGCAGTTACTCTCGGGACAGACAAGAGACCCAGTACTTC

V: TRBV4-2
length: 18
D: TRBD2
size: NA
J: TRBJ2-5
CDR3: CASSQETWGGGLQETQYF
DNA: TGTGCCAGCAGCCAAGAGACGTGGGGGGGAGGACTCCAAGAGACCCAGTACTTC

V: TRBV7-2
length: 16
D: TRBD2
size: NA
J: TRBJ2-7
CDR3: CASSIPLGLAGYEQYF
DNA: TGTGCCAGCAGTATCCCTTTAGGGCTAGCGGGTTACGAGCAGTACTTC

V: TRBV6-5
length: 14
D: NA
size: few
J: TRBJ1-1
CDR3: CASSYRREGTEAFF
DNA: TGTGCCAGCAGTTATCGCAGAGAGGGCACTGAAGCTTTCTTT

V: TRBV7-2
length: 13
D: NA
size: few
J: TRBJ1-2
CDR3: CASSYRTGYGYTF
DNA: TGTGCCAGCAGTTACCGGACGGGGTATGGCTACACCTTC

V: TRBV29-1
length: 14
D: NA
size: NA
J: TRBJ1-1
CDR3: CSVEPPGQLYEAFF
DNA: TGCAGCGTTGAACCCCCCGGACAGCTATATGAAGCTTTCTTT

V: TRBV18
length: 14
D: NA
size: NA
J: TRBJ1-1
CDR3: CASSPRTPNTEAFF
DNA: TGTGCCAGCTCACCCCGGACACCGAACACTGAAGCTTTCTTT

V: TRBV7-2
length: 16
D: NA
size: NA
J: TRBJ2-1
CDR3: CASSLKGTAGKNEQFF
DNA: TGTGCCAGCAGCTTAAAGGGGACGGCGGGGAAGAATGAGCAGTTCTTC

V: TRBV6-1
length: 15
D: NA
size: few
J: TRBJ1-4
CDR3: CASSDPGLIEEKLFF
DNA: TGTGCCAGCAGTGATCCGGGACTCATCGAGGAAAAACTGTTTTTT

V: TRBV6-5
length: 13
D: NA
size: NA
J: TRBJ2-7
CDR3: CASSYAKHYEQYF
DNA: TGTGCCAGCAGTTACGCCAAACATTACGAGCAGTACTTC

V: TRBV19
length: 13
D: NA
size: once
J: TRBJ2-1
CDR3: CASTDSSYNEQFF
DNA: TGTGCCAGTACGGACAGCTCCTACAATGAGCAGTTCTTC

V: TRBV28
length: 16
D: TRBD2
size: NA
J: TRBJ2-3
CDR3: CASSPWEGLGTDTQYF
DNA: TGTGCCAGCAGTCCCTGGGAGGGCCTTGGCACAGATACGCAGTATTTT

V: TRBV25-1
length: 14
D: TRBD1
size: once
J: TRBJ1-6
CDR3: CASSEGQTIGPLHF
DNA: TGTGCCAGCAGTGAGGGACAGACTATTGGGCCCCTCCACTTT

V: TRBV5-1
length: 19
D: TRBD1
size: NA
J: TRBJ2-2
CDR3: CASSLQTGGASLMTGELFF
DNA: TGCGCCAGCAGCTTACAGACAGGGGGCGCAAGTTTAATGACCGGGGAGCTGTTTTTT

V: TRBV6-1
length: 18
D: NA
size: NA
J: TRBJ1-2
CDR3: CASSEARVLGVKNYGYTF
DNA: TGTGCCAGCAGTGAAGCGAGGGTGCTCGGGGTAAAGAACTATGGCTACACCTTC